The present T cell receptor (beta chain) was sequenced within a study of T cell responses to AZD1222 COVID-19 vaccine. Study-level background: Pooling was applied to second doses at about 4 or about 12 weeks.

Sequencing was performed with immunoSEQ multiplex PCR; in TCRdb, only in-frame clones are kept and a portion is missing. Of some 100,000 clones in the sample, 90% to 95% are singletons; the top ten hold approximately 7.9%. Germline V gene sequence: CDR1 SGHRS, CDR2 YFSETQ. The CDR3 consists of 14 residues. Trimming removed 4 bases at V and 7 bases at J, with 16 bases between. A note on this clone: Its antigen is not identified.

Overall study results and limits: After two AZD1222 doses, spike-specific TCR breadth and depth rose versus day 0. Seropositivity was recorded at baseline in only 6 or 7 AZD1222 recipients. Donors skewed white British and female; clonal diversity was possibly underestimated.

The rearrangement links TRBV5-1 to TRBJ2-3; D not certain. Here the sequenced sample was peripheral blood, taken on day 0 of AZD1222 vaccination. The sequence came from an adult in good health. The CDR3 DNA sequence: TGCGCCAGCAGCCGAGGCGATGAACTGAATACGCAGTATTTT. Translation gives CASSRGDELNTQYF.